This T cell receptor (beta chain) was obtained from a study of T cells after yellow fever vaccination. Production of TCR cDNA was by 5'RACE template switching, which also added a universal primer site and UMIs. TCRdb re-called the 5' RACE reads with MiXCR, one entry per CDR3 protein. The sample records about 69,000 distinct CDR3 sequences, 5.5% to 7.5% being singletons. This clonotype showed up many times. Its specificity is not known. Trimming shortened V by 5 bases and J by 5 bases, and 12 bases separated the two germline ends. This CDR3 is built from 14 residues. Per the germline V gene, CDR1 is SEHNR and CDR2 is FQNEAQ (reference sequence). Study-level points and caveats: Subsequent booster samples again held most clones from primary vaccination (nearly 98% CD4, about 85% CD8). A secondary response was less intense yet reached its peak sooner, at day 5 versus 15. Clonotypes appearing in both CD4 and CD8 compartments existed, and their share was small.

The sequence was collected from a young man who received the YFV17D yellow fever vaccine. The specimen was CD4+ T cells sorted from PBMCs, collected around 14 days after the first yellow fever vaccination. The rearrangement links TRBV7-9 to TRBJ1-4; no clear D. The CDR3 bases are TGTGCCAGCAGCCCGACGGGTGCCAATGAAAAACTGTTTTTT. This encodes CASSPTGANEKLFF.